This TCR beta chain was sequenced during a study of blood T cell repertoires in COVID-19 (dated by TCRdb to between 2020 and 2021). Regarding the study in general: Samples from collaborators originated in the United States, Italy and Spain and spanned both the acute and convalescent phases of COVID-19. The samples were drawn from two sources: the first 160 participants of the ongoing ImmuneRACE study, and 1,000 to 1,500 subjects contributed by 6 global collaborators. Where available, HLA class I and class II types were taken from metadata supplied by the sample provider and were not determined by assay-based typing. The material from the prospective study consisted of cDNA or gDNA derived from T cells, B-cell-depleted T cells, or PBMCs. Deeply sampled blood TCRbeta repertoires from subjects exposed to, actively infected with, or recovered from COVID-19 were included in the dataset. Nearly every sample came with metadata listing a de-identified subject ID, COVID-19 status, age in years and sex. A freely available public database, intended as a resource for researchers studying the immune response to SARS-CoV-2, is where the repertoires were released.

The collaborating institutions used their own protocols to collect whole blood in K2EDTA tubes. For TCRbeta analysis, collaborator samples were shipped as frozen whole blood, as isolated PBMCs, or as DNA extracted from either sample type. A remark on this clone: The antigen it binds to is not known. Within one base of it there is no much larger clone, and no base qualities were kept.

The immunoSEQ Assay, a bias-controlled multiplex PCR, was used to amplify TCRbeta CDR3 regions from genomic DNA. Regarding the original processing steps: The number of nucleated cells in each sample was estimated by amplification of reference gene primers within the assay. Sequence reads were collapsed and filtered to measure the absolute abundance of every unique TCRbeta CDR3 rearrangement. Productive Simpson clonality was computed per sample as the square root of Simpson's diversity index over productive rearrangements. The immuneACCESS repertoire file appears here via TCRdb, limited to in-frame rearrangements. These files lack a portion of the clones; in checked studies, under half of the deficit traces to unresolved V genes, and the cause of the others is not known. Clone size and the V and J calls come from that table; the DNA yielded D and trimming. Across this sample there are some 41,000 clones, with roughly nine tenths seen only once. The top ten clones comprise 15% to 18% of the sample.

Study-level results and caveats: The quantity of clinical and demographic metadata differed by source and by participant and was supplied without curation.

Sequenced material: peripheral blood. This clonotype was obtained from a woman aged 25 to 45 in a cohort sampled during active COVID-19.

At the DNA level, the sequence is TGTGCCAGCTCTGTGGGCAGGGGCGTTCTCGATGAGCCCCAGCATTTT. This codes for CASSVGRGVLDEPQHF. The chain is made from TRBV27 and TRBJ1-5, and the D gene may be TRBD1, 6 bases matching. V loses 8 bases of germline sequence and J loses 8 bases, and the interval between the two ends is 25 bases. CDR1 and CDR2, looked up from the germline V gene (reference sequence), are MNHEY and SMNVEV. The CDR3 measures 16 amino acids from cysteine to phenylalanine. Just the 48-base CDR3 DNA is kept, in frame starting at base 1.